The 15 T cell receptor beta chains below come from one sample, sequenced in a study of T cells in Graves' hyperthyroidism and ophthalmopathy (dated by TCRdb to between 2018 and 2021). The method behind the library was multiplex PCR. These reads were obtained on an Illumina HiSeq 2000. TCR beta CDR3 regions were amplified from RNA transcripts. The TCR CDR3 was subjected to a first round of RT-PCR using the HTBI primer set and the Qiagen OneStep RT-PCR kit. TCRdb reprocessing: public reads trimmed at Q25 with fastp, clones called with MiXCR, in-frame beta chains kept. Each entry merges the rows of one CDR3 protein and shows their most common DNA and genes. This sample is represented by 700,000 to 950,000 distinct CDR3 sequences; under 45% of them were singletons. The ten largest clones add up to around 31% of the sample. The sample consisted of blood. The receptors stem from a woman between 40 and 55 years old with Graves' hyperthyroidism.

A remark on this clonotype: No conserved phenylalanine or tryptophan ends this CDR3, so it is likely a read error. The rearrangement joins TRBV9 to TRBJ1-2; D is unclear. Germline assignment: CDR1 SGDLS and CDR2 YYNGEE. This CDR3 has 11 residues. CDR3: CASSPNYGYTY. Here the CDR3 DNA reads TGCGCCAGCAGCCCAAACTATGGCTACACCTAC.

The sample holds many counts of this clonotype. V and J are TRBV20-1 and TRBJ2-7, with TRBD2 as a possible D gene (7 bases). V gave up 5 bases and J gave up 7 bases, with 18 bases separating them. Germline assignment: CDR1 DFQATT and CDR2 SNEGSKA (reference sequence). This CDR3 has 13 residues. The DNA of the CDR3 is TGCAGTGCTCAACGAGGCGGGGGCTGGGAGCAGTACTTC. Translated: CSAQRGGGWEQYF.

In its sample, this clonotype was seen many times. The gene calls are TRBV10-3 and TRBJ1-1; no clear D gene. Trimming pared 5 bases from V and 1 base from J, leaving 11 bases between. The V gene's germline CDR1 is ENHRY and CDR2 SYGVKD. This CDR3 spans 14 amino acids. The CDR3 bases are TGTGCCATCAGTCCGGGTTTAGAGAACACTGAAGCTTTCTTT. Residues: CAISPGLENTEAFF.

The V gene is TRBV29-1, the J gene TRBJ2-7, with a weak D call TRBD1 (5 bases). The CDR3 runs to 15 residues. V was clipped by 0 bases and J by 3 bases, with 15 bases between them. Germline V gives CDR1 SQVTM, CDR2 ANQGSEA. This CDR3 is CSVEDQGQGSYEQYF. CDR3 DNA sequence: TGCAGCGTTGAAGATCAAGGGCAGGGAAGCTACGAGCAGTACTTC.

This clonotype has only a few counts. One end of the junction does not line up with germline, which may come from a read error. This chain joins TRBV5-1 and TRBJ1-5, with a possible D match to TRBD1 (5 bases). The germline gives CDR1 SGHRS, CDR2 YFSETQ. The CDR3 is 14 amino acids. The CDR3 here is CASSPFGGNRPQHF. The CDR3 region has the DNA TGCGCCAGCAGCCCGTTCGGGGGGAATCGGCCCCAGCATTTT.

This clonotype showed up just a few times. The rearrangement uses TRBV20-1 and TRBJ2-7; 7 nucleotides align to TRBD1. In germline, CDR1 is DFQATT, CDR2 SNEGSKA (reference sequence). V shed 5 bases, J shed 1 base, and the junction held 5 bases outside the gene matches. The CDR3 contains 13 residues. CDR3 DNA: TGCAGTGCTTGGGACAGTCCTTCCTACGAGCAGTACTTC. It translates to CSAWDSPSYEQYF.

A few counts support this clonotype. The rearrangement links TRBV6-5 to TRBJ1-1, with a weak D call TRBD1 (5 bases). The V gene's germline CDR1 is MNHEY and CDR2 SVGAGI. The CDR3 consists of 11 residues. V was trimmed by 7 bases and J by 11 bases, leaving 14 bases between them. CDR3 loop: CASTARGEAFF. CDR3 bases: TGTGCCAGCACCGCCCGAGGGGAGGCTTTCTTT.

This clonotype was counted ten times or more. This chain connects TRBV3-1 to TRBJ2-7; D is unresolved. V gave up 3 bases and J gave up 0 bases, with 3 bases separating them. The CDR3 is 12 amino acids. Germline CDR1 is LGHDT and CDR2 is YNNKEL (reference sequence). The CDR3 sequence: CASSQVSYEQYF. CDR3 in DNA: TGTGCCAGCAGCCAGGTCTCCTACGAGCAGTACTTC.

The rearrangement links TRBV29-1 to TRBJ2-5; TRBD1 matches 7 bases. CDR3 length: 13 residues. CDR1 and CDR2 (germline): SQVTM, ANQGSEA. Trimming removed 5 bases from V and 5 bases from J; junction bases left unmatched: 8. The CDR3 bases are TGCAGCGTTAGGTACAGGGGTACGGAGACCCAGTACTTC. This sequence encodes CSVRYRGTETQYF.

This chain's CDR3 is CSATDRRTYEQYF. CDR3 nucleotides: TGCAGTGCTACGGACAGACGTACCTACGAGCAGTACTTC. The rearrangement links TRBV20-1 to TRBJ2-7; perhaps TRBD1 as D (6 bases). CDR1 DFQATT and CDR2 SNEGSKA come from the germline V gene (reference sequence). CDR3 length equals 13 residues. V lost 4 bases to trimming and J lost 2 bases, with 12 bases between them.

On this clonotype itself: Its ends do not fully match the called genes, so a read error is possible. The chain uses TRBV7-3 and TRBJ2-7; possible D gene TRBD1, 5 bases. The CDR3 totals 15 residues. Germline V CDR1 and CDR2: SGHTA, FQGTGA. The chain's CDR3 is CASSPIGVTLNEQYF. CDR3 DNA sequence: TGCGCCAGCAGCCCGATAGGGGTAACCTTGAACGAGCAGTACTTC. The whole variable domain, filled in from reference TRBV7-3 and TRBJ2-7, reads GAGVSQTPSNKVTEKGKYVELRCDPISGHTALYWYRQSLGQGPEFLIYFQGTGAADDSGLPNDRFFAVRPEGSVSTLKIQRTERGDSAVYLCASSPIGVTLNEQYFGPGTRLTVT.

The chain uses TRBV7-8 and TRBJ1-1, with D perhaps TRBD1 (5 bases). In germline, CDR1 is SGHVS, CDR2 FQNEAQ. CDR3 length: 13 amino acids. The germline V and J ends were trimmed by 6 bases and 10 bases, with 18 bases remaining between them. In DNA form, the CDR3 reads TGTGCCAGCAGGGTAACCGACACGGGACGAGCTTTCTTT. Translating it yields CASRVTDTGRAFF.

This clonotype was counted ten times or more. The genes are TRBV5-1 and TRBJ1-3; no firm D call. Per the germline V gene, CDR1 is SGHRS and CDR2 is YFSETQ. The CDR3 is made up of 14 amino acids. V was shortened by 5 bases and J by 6 bases, with 15 bases between the two germline ends. CDR3 nucleotide sequence: TGCGCCAGCAGTGAGGGAACGACTCCAAACACCATATATTTT. The encoded protein is CASSEGTTPNTIYF.

This clonotype was recorded at least ten times. The J gene is TRBJ1-2, the V gene TRBV19; 10 bases line up with TRBD1. J gave up 7 bases and V 6 bases, and 8 bases lay outside the gene matches. Germline loops: CDR1 LNHDA, CDR2 SQIVND (reference sequence). The CDR3 sequence is 14 residues long. The DNA of the CDR3 is TGTGCCAGTAGCAGACAGGGGGCCATTGGTGGCTACACCTTC. As protein: CASSRQGAIGGYTF.

As concerns this clonotype: A read error may explain this, as a much larger clone is one base away. The genes are TRBV7-3 and TRBJ1-1, with D perhaps TRBD1 (5 bases). This CDR3 is 14 amino acids long. From germline, CDR1 is SGHTA and CDR2 FQGTGA. CDR3 nucleotides: TGTGCCAGCAGCTTTAGCAGGGAGAACACTGCAGCTTTCTTT. It codes for CASSFSRENTAAFF.